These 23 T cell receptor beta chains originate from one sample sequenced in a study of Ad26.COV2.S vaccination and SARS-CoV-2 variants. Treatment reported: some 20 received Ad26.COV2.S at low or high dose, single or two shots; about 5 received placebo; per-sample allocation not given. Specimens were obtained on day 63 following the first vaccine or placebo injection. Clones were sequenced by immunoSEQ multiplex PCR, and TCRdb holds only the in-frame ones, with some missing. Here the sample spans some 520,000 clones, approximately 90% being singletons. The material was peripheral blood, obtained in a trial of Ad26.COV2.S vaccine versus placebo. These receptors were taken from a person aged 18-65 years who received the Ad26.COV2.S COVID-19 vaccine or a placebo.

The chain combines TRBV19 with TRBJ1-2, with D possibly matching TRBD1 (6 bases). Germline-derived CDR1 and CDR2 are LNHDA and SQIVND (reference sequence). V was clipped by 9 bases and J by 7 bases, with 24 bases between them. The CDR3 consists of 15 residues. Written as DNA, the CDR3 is TGTGCCAGCCTCCCCATGCGGGGGGCAAGGAGTGGCTACACCTTC. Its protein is CASLPMRGARSGYTF.

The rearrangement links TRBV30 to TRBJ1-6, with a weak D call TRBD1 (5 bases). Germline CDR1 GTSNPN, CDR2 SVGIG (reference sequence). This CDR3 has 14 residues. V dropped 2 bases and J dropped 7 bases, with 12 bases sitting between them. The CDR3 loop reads CAWSWRQPNSPLHF. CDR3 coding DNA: TGTGCCTGGAGTTGGCGACAGCCGAATTCACCCCTCCACTTT.

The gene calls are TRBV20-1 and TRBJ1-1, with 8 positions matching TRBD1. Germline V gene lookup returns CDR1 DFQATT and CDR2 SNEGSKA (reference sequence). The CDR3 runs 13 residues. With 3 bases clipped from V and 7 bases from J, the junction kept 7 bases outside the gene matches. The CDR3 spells CSASSQGGFEAFF. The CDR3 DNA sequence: TGCAGTGCTAGTTCACAGGGGGGTTTTGAAGCTTTCTTT.

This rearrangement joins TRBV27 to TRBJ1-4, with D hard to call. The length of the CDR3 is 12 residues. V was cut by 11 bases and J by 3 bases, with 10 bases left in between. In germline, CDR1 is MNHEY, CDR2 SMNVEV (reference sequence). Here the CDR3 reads CAAGEANEKLFF. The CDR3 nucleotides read TGTGCCGCCGGGGAGGCTAATGAAAAACTGTTTTTT.

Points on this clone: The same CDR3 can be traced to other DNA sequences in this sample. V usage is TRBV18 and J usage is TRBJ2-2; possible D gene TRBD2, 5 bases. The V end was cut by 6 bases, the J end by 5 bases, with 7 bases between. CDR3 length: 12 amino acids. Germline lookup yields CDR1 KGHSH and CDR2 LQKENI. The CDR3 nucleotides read TGTGCCAGCTCCCCGGGGACCGGGGAGCTGTTTTTT. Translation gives CASSPGTGELFF.

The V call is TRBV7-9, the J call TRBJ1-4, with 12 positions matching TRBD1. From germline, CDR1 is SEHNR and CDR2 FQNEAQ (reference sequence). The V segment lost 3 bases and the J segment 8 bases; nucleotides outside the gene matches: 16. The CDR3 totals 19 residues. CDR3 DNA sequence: TGTGCCAGCAGCTTGAAACCGGGACAGGGGGCAAAAGGGAACGAAAAACTGTTTTTT. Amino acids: CASSLKPGQGAKGNEKLFF. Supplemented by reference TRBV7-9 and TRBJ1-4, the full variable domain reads DTGVSQNPRHKITKRGQNVTFRCDPISEHNRLYWYRQTLGQGPEFLTYFQNEAQLEKSRLLSDRFSAERPKGSFSTLEIQRTEQGDSAMYLCASSLKPGQGAKGNEKLFFGSGTQLSVL.

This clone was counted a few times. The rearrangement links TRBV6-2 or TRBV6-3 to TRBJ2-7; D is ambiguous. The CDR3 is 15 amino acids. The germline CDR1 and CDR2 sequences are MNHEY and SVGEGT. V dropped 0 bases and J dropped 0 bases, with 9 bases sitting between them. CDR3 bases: TGTGCCAGCAGTTACTCCGGTCCTAACTCCTACGAGCAGTACTTC. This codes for CASSYSGPNSYEQYF.

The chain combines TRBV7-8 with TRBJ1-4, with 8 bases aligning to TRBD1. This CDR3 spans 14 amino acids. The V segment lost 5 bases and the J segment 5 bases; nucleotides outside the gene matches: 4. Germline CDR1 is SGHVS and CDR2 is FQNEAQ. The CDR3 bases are TGTGCCAGCAGCCCGACAGGGGCAAATGAAAAACTGTTTTTT. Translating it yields CASSPTGANEKLFF.

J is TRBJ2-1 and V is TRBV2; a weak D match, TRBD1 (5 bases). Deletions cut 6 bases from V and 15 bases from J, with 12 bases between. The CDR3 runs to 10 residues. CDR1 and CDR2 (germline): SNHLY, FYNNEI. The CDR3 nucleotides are TGTGCCAGCAGGGCAGGGCCCCCGTTCTTC. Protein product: CASRAGPPFF.

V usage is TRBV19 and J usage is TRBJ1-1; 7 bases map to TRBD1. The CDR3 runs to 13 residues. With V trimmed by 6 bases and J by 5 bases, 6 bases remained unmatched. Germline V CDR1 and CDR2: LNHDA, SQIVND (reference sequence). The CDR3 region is CASSVDRLTEAFF. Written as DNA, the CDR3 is TGTGCCAGTAGCGTGGACAGGTTAACTGAAGCTTTCTTT.

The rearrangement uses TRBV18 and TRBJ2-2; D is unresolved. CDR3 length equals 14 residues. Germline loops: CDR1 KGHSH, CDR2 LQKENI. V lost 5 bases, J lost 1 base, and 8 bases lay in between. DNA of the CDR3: TGTGCCAGCTCAAGCTACGGGAACACCGGGGAGCTGTTTTTT. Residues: CASSSYGNTGELFF.

CDR3 residues: CASSKGQETQYF. CDR3 DNA sequence: TGTGCCAGCAGCAAGGGTCAAGAGACCCAGTACTTC. The chain combines TRBV5-4 with TRBJ2-5; D ambiguous. The CDR3 sequence is 12 residues long. V lost 4 bases to trimming and J lost 2 bases, with 6 bases between them. Germline values: CDR1 SGHNT, CDR2 YYREEE (reference sequence).

As DNA, the CDR3 is TGTGCCAGCAGGGGGGACAGGAGGAACACTGAAGCTTTCTTT. Encoded protein: CASRGDRRNTEAFF. This sequence joins TRBV6-5 and TRBJ1-1; 8 nucleotides line up with TRBD1. With V trimmed by 6 bases and J by 1 base, 4 bases remained unmatched. This CDR3 is built from 14 residues. In germline, CDR1 is MNHEY, CDR2 SVGAGI.

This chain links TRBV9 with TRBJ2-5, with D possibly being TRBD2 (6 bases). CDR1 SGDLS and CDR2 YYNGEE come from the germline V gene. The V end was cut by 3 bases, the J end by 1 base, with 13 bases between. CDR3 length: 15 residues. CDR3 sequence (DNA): TGTGCCAGCAGCGCATCAGGGACTCCCCAAGAGACCCAGTACTTC. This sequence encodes CASSASGTPQETQYF.

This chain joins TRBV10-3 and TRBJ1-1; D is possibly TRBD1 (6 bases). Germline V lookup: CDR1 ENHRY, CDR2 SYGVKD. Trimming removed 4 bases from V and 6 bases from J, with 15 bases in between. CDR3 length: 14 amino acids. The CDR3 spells CAISGGTSGAEAFF. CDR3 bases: TGTGCCATCAGTGGGGGGACATCGGGCGCTGAAGCTTTCTTT.

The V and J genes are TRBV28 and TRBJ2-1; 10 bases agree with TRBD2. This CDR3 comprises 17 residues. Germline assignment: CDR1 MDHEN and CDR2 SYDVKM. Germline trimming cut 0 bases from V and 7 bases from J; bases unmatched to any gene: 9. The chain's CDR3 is CASSLWASGRVGNEQFF. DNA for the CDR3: TGTGCCAGCAGTTTATGGGCTAGCGGGAGAGTGGGAAATGAGCAGTTCTTC.

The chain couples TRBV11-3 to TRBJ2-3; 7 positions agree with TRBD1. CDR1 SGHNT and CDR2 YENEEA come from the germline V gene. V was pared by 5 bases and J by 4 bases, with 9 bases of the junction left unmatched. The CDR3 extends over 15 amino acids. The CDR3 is CASSRTTGFPDTQYF. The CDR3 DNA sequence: TGTGCCAGCAGCCGCACGACAGGGTTCCCAGATACGCAGTATTTT.

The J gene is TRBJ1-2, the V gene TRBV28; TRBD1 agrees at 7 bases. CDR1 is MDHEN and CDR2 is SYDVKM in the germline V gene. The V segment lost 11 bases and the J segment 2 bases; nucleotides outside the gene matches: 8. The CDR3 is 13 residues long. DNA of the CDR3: TGTGCCGGAAGAACAGGGGCGAACTATGGCTACACCTTC. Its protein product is CAGRTGANYGYTF.

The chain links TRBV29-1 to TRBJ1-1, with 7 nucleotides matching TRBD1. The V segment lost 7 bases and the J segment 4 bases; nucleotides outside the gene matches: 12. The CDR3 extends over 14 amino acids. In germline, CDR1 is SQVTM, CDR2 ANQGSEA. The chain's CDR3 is CSARMRTGGTEAFF. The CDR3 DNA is TGCAGCGCACGAATGAGGACAGGAGGCACTGAAGCTTTCTTT.

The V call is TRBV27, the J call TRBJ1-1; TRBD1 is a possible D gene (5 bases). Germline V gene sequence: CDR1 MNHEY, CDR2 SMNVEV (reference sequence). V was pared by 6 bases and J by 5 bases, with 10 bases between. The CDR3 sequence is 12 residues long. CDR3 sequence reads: CASSPGRTEAFF. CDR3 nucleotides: TGTGCCAGCAGCCCGGGGCGGACTGAAGCTTTCTTT.

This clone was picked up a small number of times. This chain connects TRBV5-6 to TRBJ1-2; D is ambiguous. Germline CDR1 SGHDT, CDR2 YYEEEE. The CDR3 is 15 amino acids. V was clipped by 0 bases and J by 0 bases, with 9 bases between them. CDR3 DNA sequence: TGTGCCAGCAGCTTGGGCCCCGGATCTAACTATGGCTACACCTTC. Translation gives CASSLGPGSNYGYTF.

The CDR3 DNA reads as TGTGCCTGGAGTGTCGGGACACCTAATAATTCACCCCTCCACTTT. The encoded protein is CAWSVGTPNNSPLHF. The V gene is TRBV30, the J gene TRBJ1-6, with D possibly matching TRBD1 (6 bases). Germline V gives CDR1 GTSNPN, CDR2 SVGIG (reference sequence). The CDR3 is made up of 15 amino acids. V was clipped by 0 bases and J by 5 bases, with 11 bases between them.

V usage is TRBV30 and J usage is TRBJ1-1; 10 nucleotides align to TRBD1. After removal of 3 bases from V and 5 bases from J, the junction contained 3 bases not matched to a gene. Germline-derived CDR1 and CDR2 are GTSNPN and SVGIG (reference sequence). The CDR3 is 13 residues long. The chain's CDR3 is CAWSRDRGTEAFF. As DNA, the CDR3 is TGTGCCTGGAGCCGGGACAGGGGTACTGAAGCTTTCTTT.